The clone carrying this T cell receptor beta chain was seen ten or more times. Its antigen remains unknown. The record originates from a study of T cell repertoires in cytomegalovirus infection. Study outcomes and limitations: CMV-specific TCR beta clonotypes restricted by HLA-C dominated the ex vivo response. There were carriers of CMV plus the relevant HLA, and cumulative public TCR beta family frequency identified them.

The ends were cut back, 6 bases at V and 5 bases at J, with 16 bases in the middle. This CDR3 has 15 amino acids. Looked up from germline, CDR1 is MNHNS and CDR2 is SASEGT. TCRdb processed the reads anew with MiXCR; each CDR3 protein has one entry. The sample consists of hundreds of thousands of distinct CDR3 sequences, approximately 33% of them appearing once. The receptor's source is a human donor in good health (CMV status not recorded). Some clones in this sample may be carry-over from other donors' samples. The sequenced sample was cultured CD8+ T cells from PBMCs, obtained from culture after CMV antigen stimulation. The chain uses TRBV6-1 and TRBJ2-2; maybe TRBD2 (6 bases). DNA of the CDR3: TGTGCCAGCAGACGGGACTCCCGGGGTACCGGGGAGCTGTTTTTT. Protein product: CASRRDSRGTGELFF.